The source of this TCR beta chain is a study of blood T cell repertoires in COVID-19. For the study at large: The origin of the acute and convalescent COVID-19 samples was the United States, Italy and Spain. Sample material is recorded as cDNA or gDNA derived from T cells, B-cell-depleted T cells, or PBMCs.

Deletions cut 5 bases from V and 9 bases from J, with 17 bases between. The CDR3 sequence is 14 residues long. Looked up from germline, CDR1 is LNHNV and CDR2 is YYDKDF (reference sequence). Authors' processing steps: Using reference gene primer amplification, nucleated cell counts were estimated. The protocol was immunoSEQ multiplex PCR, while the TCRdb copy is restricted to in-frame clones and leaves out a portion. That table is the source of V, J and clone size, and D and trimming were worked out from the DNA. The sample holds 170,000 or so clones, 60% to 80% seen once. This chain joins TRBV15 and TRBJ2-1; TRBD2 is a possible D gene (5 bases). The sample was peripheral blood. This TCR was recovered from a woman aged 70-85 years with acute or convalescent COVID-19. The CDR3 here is CATSLGLPQIEQFF. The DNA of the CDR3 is TGTGCCACCAGCTTAGGACTTCCCCAGATTGAGCAGTTCTTC.